This TCR beta chain was recovered during a study of blood T cell repertoires in COVID-19. In the study overall: The study drew acute and convalescent COVID-19 samples from the United States, Italy and Spain. T cells, B-cell-depleted T cells, or PBMCs provided the cDNA or gDNA that served as material.

Clones were sequenced by immunoSEQ multiplex PCR, and TCRdb holds only the in-frame ones, with some missing. Seen here are 140,000 to 150,000 clones, nearly 85% observed once, and the top ten hold 44%. The length of the CDR3 is 15 residues. Germline CDR1 and CDR2: SGHAT and FQNNGV. The V gene end was trimmed by 0 bases and the J gene end by 4 bases; junction bases not matched to a gene: 4. The receptor's source is a human donor in a cohort sampled during active COVID-19. This chain uses TRBV11-2 with TRBJ2-5; 8 positions agree with TRBD2. Input material: peripheral blood. The CDR3 sequence: CASSLDGTRRETQYF. CDR3 nucleotides: TGTGCCAGCAGCTTAGATGGGACTAGGCGAGAGACCCAGTACTTC.